The source of this T cell receptor (beta chain) is a study of graft-versus-host responses after intestinal transplantation. The germline V and J ends were trimmed by 2 bases and 1 base, with 5 bases remaining between them. This CDR3 has 13 residues. Germline CDR1 KGHSH, CDR2 LQKENI. Method: immunoSEQ multiplex PCR; TCRdb's copy keeps in-frame clones and lacks some. The top ten clones hold approximately 0.35% of a sample with about 91,000 clones, 85% to 95% of them seen once. As for this clone: Its target is unknown.

Sequencing used unstimulated CD4+ T cells sorted from spleen or lymph node cells, obtained before transplant. The chain recombines TRBV18 with TRBJ1-1; D uncertain. This receptor was taken from a human donor who was the organ donor for an intestinal transplant. The CDR3 DNA is TGTGCCAGCTCACCAACCGGGAACACTGAAGCTTTCTTT. Its protein is CASSPTGNTEAFF.